This is a list of T cell receptor beta chains from one sample in a study of cytomegalovirus exposure and HLA in healthy donors. Sequencing was performed with immunoSEQ multiplex PCR; in TCRdb, only in-frame clones are kept and a portion is missing. Found here are roughly 200,000 clones, around 75% of them singletons; the top ten hold 2.9%. What was sequenced was PBMCs. Receptors were obtained from a male donor in good health and CMV-seronegative. The CDR3 runs from the conserved cysteine through the conserved F or W. Fields, in order: V gene, clone size, CDR3 length, D gene, J gene, CDR3 protein, CDR3 DNA. The D gene is left open where the match is weak. Clone size is shown for a subset of rows, as once, few, many or a class of expanded clone.

>TRBV12-5|.|18|TRBD1|TRBJ1-3
CASGFLPAGRGEENTIYF
TGTGCTAGTGGTTTTCTCCCGGCAGGCAGGGGGGAGGAAAACACCATATATTTT
>TRBV28|.|15|TRBD2|TRBJ2-1
CASSFIAGVRNEQFF
TGTGCCAGCAGTTTTATAGCGGGAGTGAGGAATGAGCAGTTCTTC
>TRBV19|.|18|TRBD1|TRBJ1-5
CASSIAHPATGSNQPQHF
TGTGCCAGTAGTATAGCCCACCCGGCGACAGGGAGCAATCAGCCCCAGCATTTT
>TRBV9|.|16|.|TRBJ1-2
CASSKGGGQVNYGYTF
TGTGCCAGCAGCAAGGGGGGGGGCCAGGTAAACTATGGCTACACCTTC
>TRBV15|few|14|.|TRBJ2-5
CATSRVRYQETQYF
TGTGCCACCAGCAGAGTGCGGTACCAAGAGACCCAGTACTTC
>TRBV5-1|.|14|TRBD1|TRBJ2-7
CASSVGQGFHEQYF
TGCGCCAGCAGCGTGGGACAGGGATTCCACGAGCAGTACTTC
>TRBV18|.|15|TRBD1|TRBJ2-7
CASSPVQGPSDEQYF
TGTGCCAGCTCACCTGTACAGGGGCCTTCTGACGAGCAGTACTTC
>TRBV6-1|few|15|.|TRBJ1-5
CASSADRYSNQPQHF
TGTGCCAGCAGTGCCGACAGGTATAGCAATCAGCCCCAGCATTTT
>TRBV6-5|.|13|.|TRBJ1-5
CASRQGGPQPQHF
TGTGCCAGCAGACAGGGCGGGCCTCAGCCCCAGCATTTT
>TRBV29-1|.|14|.|TRBJ1-5
CSYLTLDSNQPQHF
TGCAGCTATCTGACACTTGATAGCAATCAGCCCCAGCATTTT
>TRBV6-6|.|14|TRBD1|TRBJ1-5
CASSYPGGDQPQHF
TGTGCCAGCAGTTACCCAGGGGGCGACCAGCCCCAGCATTTT